This T cell receptor beta chain comes out of a study of blood T cell repertoires in COVID-19. Overall study context: The United States, Italy and Spain supplied acute and convalescent COVID-19 samples. T cells, B-cell-depleted T cells, or PBMCs supplied cDNA or gDNA.

The CDR3 is 15 residues long. V was pared by 4 bases and J by 7 bases, with 7 bases of the junction left unmatched. Germline V gene lookup returns CDR1 SGHNT and CDR2 YYREEE (reference sequence). Source study methods: Estimates of nucleated cell counts were drawn from the amplification of reference gene primers. Clones were read by immunoSEQ multiplex PCR, and TCRdb kept only the in-frame ones, dropping some. That table furnishes V, J and clone size, whereas the DNA furnished D and trimming. The sample consists of over 120,000 clones, about nine tenths of them appearing once. This TCR derives from a human donor in a cohort sampled during active COVID-19. This chain uses TRBV5-4 with TRBJ2-1; 11 bases agree with TRBD1. Source material: peripheral blood. The CDR3 coding sequence is TGTGCCAGCAGCCCTGGACAGGGGGCGCCGAATGAGCAGTTCTTC. Its protein is CASSPGQGAPNEQFF.